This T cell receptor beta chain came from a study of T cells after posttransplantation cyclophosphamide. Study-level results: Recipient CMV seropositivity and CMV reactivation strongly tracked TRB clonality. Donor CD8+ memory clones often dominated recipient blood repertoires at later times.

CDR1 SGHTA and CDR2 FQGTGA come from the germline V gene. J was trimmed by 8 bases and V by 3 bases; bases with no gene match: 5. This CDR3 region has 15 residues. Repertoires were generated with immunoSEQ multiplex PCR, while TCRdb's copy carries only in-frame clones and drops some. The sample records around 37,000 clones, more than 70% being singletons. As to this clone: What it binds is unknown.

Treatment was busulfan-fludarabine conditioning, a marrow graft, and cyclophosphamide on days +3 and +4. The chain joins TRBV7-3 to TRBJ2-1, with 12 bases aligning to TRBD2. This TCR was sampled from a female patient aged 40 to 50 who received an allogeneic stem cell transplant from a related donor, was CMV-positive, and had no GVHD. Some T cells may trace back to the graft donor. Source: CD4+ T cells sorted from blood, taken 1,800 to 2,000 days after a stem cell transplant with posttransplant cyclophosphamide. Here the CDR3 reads CASSFSSGGADEQFF. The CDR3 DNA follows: TGTGCCAGCAGCTTTTCTAGCGGGGGGGCGGATGAGCAGTTCTTC.